One and the same sample provided the 25 T cell receptor beta chains below, sequenced in a study of blood T cell repertoires in COVID-19. Profiling relied on immunoSEQ multiplex PCR, and the TCRdb table lists in-frame clones only, not all of them. This sample has approximately 200,000 clones, with around 90% found just once. Source material: PBMCs or T cells enriched from blood (not recorded which). The receptors originated from a woman in her 30s who had recovered from COVID-19.

The V and J genes are TRBV19 and TRBJ2-2; TRBD1 might be the D (6 bases). The CDR3 has 13 amino acids. Trimming stripped 6 bases from V and 4 bases from J, with 9 bases between. Germline loops: CDR1 LNHDA, CDR2 SQIVND (reference sequence). The CDR3 nucleotides are TGTGCCAGTAGAACAGGGAGCACCGGGGAGCTGTTTTTT. It specifies CASRTGSTGELFF.

V usage is TRBV13 and J usage is TRBJ1-1, with 11 bases identical to TRBD1. Trimming at V came to 5 bases and at J to 4 bases, leaving 9 bases not matched to a gene. There are 16 residues in the CDR3. CDR1 PRHDT and CDR2 FYEKMQ come from the germline V gene (reference sequence). The CDR3 coding sequence is TGTGCCAGCAGCCGCGCGGGGACAGGGGGGAGCACTGAAGCTTTCTTT. This translates into CASSRAGTGGSTEAFF.

V gene TRBV19 combines with J gene TRBJ1-1; D perhaps matches TRBD1 (6 bases). CDR3 length: 14 residues. V lost 5 bases to trimming and J lost 3 bases, with 13 bases between them. The germline CDR1 and CDR2 sequences are LNHDA and SQIVND (reference sequence). The CDR3 bases are TGTGCCAGTAGTTTGCAGGGGTCAGACACTGAAGCTTTCTTT. Its translation: CASSLQGSDTEAFF.

The gene calls are TRBV7-9 and TRBJ2-1, with 11 bases lining up with TRBD2. This CDR3 is built from 19 residues. CDR1 is SEHNR, CDR2 FQNEAQ, per germline (reference sequence). J lost 2 bases, V lost 5 bases, and 14 bases had no gene match. DNA for the CDR3: TGTGCCAGCAGCCCTCGACTAGCGGGATCCAATAGCCCCTACAATGAGCAGTTCTTC. Translated: CASSPRLAGSNSPYNEQFF.

The rearrangement uses TRBV29-1 and TRBJ1-2; D is possibly TRBD1 (6 bases). CDR3 size: 12 residues. V was trimmed by 6 bases and J by 3 bases, leaving 11 bases between them. In germline, CDR1 is SQVTM, CDR2 ANQGSEA. The CDR3 is CSVPDSYYGYTF. The CDR3, as DNA: TGCAGCGTCCCGGACAGCTACTATGGCTACACCTTC.

The rearrangement links TRBV6-5 to TRBJ2-7; D call uncertain. CDR1 is MNHEY and CDR2 is SVGAGI in the germline V gene. The CDR3 is made up of 14 amino acids. V dropped 2 bases and J dropped 3 bases, with 11 bases sitting between them. CDR3 sequence reads: CASSYTSRNYEQYF. In DNA form, the CDR3 reads TGTGCCAGCAGTTACACGAGCAGGAACTACGAGCAGTACTTC.

The rearrangement uses TRBV30 and TRBJ1-6; possibly TRBD1 for D (6 bases). Trimming removed 1 base from V and 0 bases from J, with 10 bases in between. CDR3 length: 16 amino acids. Looked up from germline, CDR1 is GTSNPN and CDR2 is SVGIG (reference sequence). The CDR3 bases are TGTGCCTGGAGTGATAGGGGGTTCTCCTATAATTCACCCCTCCACTTT. Translation gives CAWSDRGFSYNSPLHF. The full variable domain, rest sourced from reference TRBV30 and TRBJ1-6, is SQTIHQWPATLVQPVGSPLSLECTVEGTSNPNLYWYRQAAGRGLQLLFYSVGIGQISSEVPQNLSASRPQDRQFILSSKKLLLSDSGFYLCAWSDRGFSYNSPLHFGNGTRLTVT.

This chain's CDR3 is CATSDRDGGGSNQPQHF. Written as DNA, the CDR3 is TGTGCCACCAGTGATCGGGACGGCGGAGGGAGCAATCAGCCCCAGCATTTT. This sequence joins TRBV24-1 and TRBJ1-5; perhaps TRBD1 as D (5 bases). V dropped 3 bases and J dropped 1 base, with 15 bases sitting between them. The CDR3 contains 17 residues. Germline CDR1 and CDR2: KGHDR and SFDVKD.

This clone has just one count. The genes are TRBV5-1 and TRBJ1-2, with TRBD1 matching 8 bases. This CDR3 is 12 amino acids long. Per the germline V gene, CDR1 is SGHRS and CDR2 is YFSETQ. V trimming: 4 bases; J trimming: 6 bases; junction bases outside the gene matches: 2. CDR3 sequence reads: CASSTGGDGYTF. CDR3 DNA: TGCGCCAGCAGCACAGGGGGTGATGGCTACACCTTC.

The rearrangement joins TRBV5-6 to TRBJ2-3; 11 nucleotides agree with TRBD2. The CDR3 spans 15 residues. J lost 4 bases, V lost 6 bases, and 7 bases had no gene match. The V gene's germline CDR1 is SGHDT and CDR2 YYEEEE. This CDR3 reads CASTIAGGPADTQYF. The CDR3 nucleotides read TGTGCCAGCACCATAGCGGGGGGGCCAGCAGATACGCAGTATTTT.

This rearrangement joins TRBV11-2 to TRBJ2-7; 8 nucleotides align to TRBD2. From germline, CDR1 is SGHAT and CDR2 FQNNGV. The CDR3 contains 16 residues. V lost 0 bases and J lost 5; bases outside the gene matches: 9. CDR3 DNA: TGTGCCAGCAGCTTAGACGATCGACTAGCGAGGCACGAGCAGTACTTC. Translating gives CASSLDDRLARHEQYF. Complete variable domain (other parts from reference TRBV11-2 and TRBJ2-7): EAGVAQSPRYKIIEKRQSVAFWCNPISGHATLYWYQQILGQGPKLLIQFQNNGVVDDSQLPKDRFSAERLKGVDSTLKIQPAKLEDSAVYLCASSLDDRLARHEQYFGPGTRLTVT.

This chain joins TRBV4-1 and TRBJ1-4; 8 bases align to TRBD1. The V gene end was trimmed by 4 bases and the J gene end by 4 bases; junction bases not matched to a gene: 2. The CDR3 length is 14 residues. Germline lookup yields CDR1 MGHRA and CDR2 YSYEKL. CDR3 loop: CASSRGQGNEKLFF. In DNA, the CDR3 is TGCGCCAGCAGCCGTGGACAGGGTAATGAAAAACTGTTTTTT.

The chain recombines TRBV19 with TRBJ2-7, with 7 bases matching TRBD1. V was pared by 5 bases and J by 0 bases, with 31 bases of the junction left unmatched. The CDR3 extends over 23 amino acids. CDR1 LNHDA and CDR2 SQIVND come from the germline V gene (reference sequence). The CDR3 DNA follows: TGTGCCAGTAGTCCTCGACAGGGCGCTTTTGCGGCAGACCAAAGAGAAAGCTCCTACGAGCAGTACTTC. Amino acids: CASSPRQGAFAADQRESSYEQYF.

This rearrangement joins TRBV7-8 to TRBJ1-1; no clear D gene. In germline, CDR1 is SGHVS, CDR2 FQNEAQ. This CDR3 contains 14 residues. The germline V and J ends were trimmed by 5 bases and 0 bases, with 10 bases remaining between them. The CDR3: CASSTTTLNTEAFF. The CDR3 DNA reads TGTGCCAGCAGCACAACAACCTTGAACACTGAAGCTTTCTTT.

In DNA form, the CDR3 reads TGTGCCAGCAGTCAGGGGGCAAACTATGGCTACACCTTC. It specifies CASSQGANYGYTF. V usage is TRBV2 and J usage is TRBJ1-2, with TRBD1 identical over 8 bases. The V gene's germline CDR1 is SNHLY and CDR2 FYNNEI. The V gene end was trimmed by 5 bases and the J gene end by 2 bases; junction bases not matched to a gene: 1. The CDR3 length is 13 residues.

The chain combines TRBV19 with TRBJ1-1; 8 bases match TRBD1. The CDR3 runs 15 residues. Germline V gene lookup returns CDR1 LNHDA and CDR2 SQIVND (reference sequence). The V and J ends lost 6 bases and 5 bases, in that order; junction bases with no gene match: 11. The CDR3: CASRTRQGARTEAFF. The CDR3 DNA reads TGTGCCAGTAGAACCCGTCAGGGGGCGCGAACTGAAGCTTTCTTT.

The rearrangement uses TRBV6-1 and TRBJ1-6; 11 bases map to TRBD1. V trimming: 3 bases; J trimming: 10 bases; junction bases outside the gene matches: 8. The CDR3 contains 16 residues. The germline V gene encodes CDR1 MNHNS and CDR2 SASEGT. The CDR3 DNA sequence: TGTGCCAGCAGTGATATCGGGACAGGGGGGGAATCACCCCTCCACTTT. This encodes CASSDIGTGGESPLHF.

This clone was picked up a small number of times. The chain links TRBV30 to TRBJ2-7, with 9 bases fitting TRBD1. The J segment lost 6 bases and the V segment lost 4 bases, leaving 7 bases of the junction unmatched. The CDR3 sequence is 13 residues long. CDR1 GTSNPN and CDR2 SVGIG come from the germline V gene (reference sequence). CDR3 sequence reads: CAWTGTGHLEQYF. Here the CDR3 DNA reads TGTGCCTGGACCGGGACAGGGCACCTCGAGCAGTACTTC.

This chain links TRBV19 with TRBJ2-3; D perhaps matches TRBD2 (7 bases). Between the trimmed V and J ends, which lost 6 bases and 2 bases, there was a span of 21 bases. Germline CDR1 is LNHDA and CDR2 is SQIVND (reference sequence). The CDR3 has 17 residues. The CDR3 here is CASRAGGRGASTDTQYF. In DNA, the CDR3 is TGTGCCAGTAGGGCCGGGGGCCGGGGGGCCTCCACAGATACGCAGTATTTT.

The genes are TRBV5-1 and TRBJ2-1; a possible D gene is TRBD2 (6 bases). Trimming took 4 bases from V and 6 from J, leaving 11 bases between them. The length of the CDR3 is 13 residues. CDR1 and CDR2 (germline): SGHRS, YFSETQ. This chain's CDR3 is CASSDGSGNEQFF. Here the CDR3 DNA reads TGCGCCAGCAGCGATGGTAGCGGCAATGAGCAGTTCTTC.

This sequence joins TRBV7-6 and TRBJ1-2, with 9 positions matching TRBD1. Germline V CDR1 and CDR2: SGHVS, FNYEAQ. The CDR3 totals 15 residues. CDR3 coding DNA: TGTGCTACGCGGGACAGGGCACTAACTGGCTATGGCTACACCTTC. This translates into CATRDRALTGYGYTF.

V and J are TRBV21-1 and TRBJ1-5; the DNA was not compared with TRBD1, the D call given in the table. TRBV21-1 is an annotated pseudogene. The CDR3 extends over 20 amino acids. The CDR3 coding sequence is TGTGCCAGCAGCAAAGGGGACAAATCCCTTTCACGTTATAGCAATCAGCCCCAGCATTTT. It yields the protein CASSKGDKSLSRYSNQPQHF.

The table lists this clone with a count of one. This chain links TRBV27 with TRBJ2-1, with 12 bases aligning to TRBD2. CDR3 length: 14 amino acids. The junction had 8 bases not matched to a gene; V was cut back by 8 bases and J by 9 bases. The germline CDR1 and CDR2 sequences are MNHEY and SMNVEV (reference sequence). The CDR3 DNA reads TGTGCCAGCTTCGCTAGCGGGAGGGCGATTGAGCAGTTCTTC. Encoded protein: CASFASGRAIEQFF.

The CDR3 DNA sequence: TGTGCCAGCTCACCAATGGTCGGGGGAATTCAGCCCCAGCATTTT. As protein: CASSPMVGGIQPQHF. The chain has TRBV18 and TRBJ1-5; D possibly corresponds to TRBD1 (5 bases). Germline CDR1 KGHSH, CDR2 LQKENI. Trimming pared 2 bases from V and 6 bases from J, leaving 14 bases between. The CDR3 sequence is 15 residues long.

J is TRBJ2-6 and V is TRBV6-4; no definite D call. Germline V gene data show CDR1 as MRHNA and CDR2 as SNTAGT. The CDR3 totals 14 residues. V lost 2 bases, J lost 3 bases, and 5 bases lay in between. DNA for the CDR3: TGTGCCAGCAGTGACGATAGTGGGGCCAACGTCCTGACTTTC. The encoded protein is CASSDDSGANVLTF.